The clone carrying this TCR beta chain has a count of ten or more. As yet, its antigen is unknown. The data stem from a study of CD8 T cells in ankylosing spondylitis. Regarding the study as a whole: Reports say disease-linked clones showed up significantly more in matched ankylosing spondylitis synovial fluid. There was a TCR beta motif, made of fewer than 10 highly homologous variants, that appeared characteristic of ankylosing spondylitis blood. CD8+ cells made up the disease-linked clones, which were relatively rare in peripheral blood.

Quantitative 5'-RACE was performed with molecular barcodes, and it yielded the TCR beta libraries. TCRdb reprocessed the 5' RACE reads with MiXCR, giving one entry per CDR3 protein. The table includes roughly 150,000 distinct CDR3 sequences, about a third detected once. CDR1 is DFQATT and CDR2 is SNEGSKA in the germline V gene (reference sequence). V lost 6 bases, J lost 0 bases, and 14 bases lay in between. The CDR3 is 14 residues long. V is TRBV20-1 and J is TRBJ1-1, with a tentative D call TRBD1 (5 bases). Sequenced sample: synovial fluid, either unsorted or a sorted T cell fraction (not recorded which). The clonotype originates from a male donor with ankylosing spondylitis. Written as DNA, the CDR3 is TGCAGTGCCCCCGACAGAAACATGAACACTGAAGCTTTCTTT. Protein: CSAPDRNMNTEAFF.